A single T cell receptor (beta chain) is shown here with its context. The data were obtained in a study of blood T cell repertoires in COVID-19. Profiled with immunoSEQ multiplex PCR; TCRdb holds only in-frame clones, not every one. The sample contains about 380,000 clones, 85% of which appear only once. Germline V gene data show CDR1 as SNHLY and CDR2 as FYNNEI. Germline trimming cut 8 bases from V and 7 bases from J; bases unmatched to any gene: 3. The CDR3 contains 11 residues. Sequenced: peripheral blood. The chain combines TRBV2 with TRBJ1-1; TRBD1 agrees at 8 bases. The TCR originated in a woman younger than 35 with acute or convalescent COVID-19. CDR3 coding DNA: TGTGCCAGCCAGGGGGCCCTTGAAGCTTTCTTT. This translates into CASQGALEAFF.